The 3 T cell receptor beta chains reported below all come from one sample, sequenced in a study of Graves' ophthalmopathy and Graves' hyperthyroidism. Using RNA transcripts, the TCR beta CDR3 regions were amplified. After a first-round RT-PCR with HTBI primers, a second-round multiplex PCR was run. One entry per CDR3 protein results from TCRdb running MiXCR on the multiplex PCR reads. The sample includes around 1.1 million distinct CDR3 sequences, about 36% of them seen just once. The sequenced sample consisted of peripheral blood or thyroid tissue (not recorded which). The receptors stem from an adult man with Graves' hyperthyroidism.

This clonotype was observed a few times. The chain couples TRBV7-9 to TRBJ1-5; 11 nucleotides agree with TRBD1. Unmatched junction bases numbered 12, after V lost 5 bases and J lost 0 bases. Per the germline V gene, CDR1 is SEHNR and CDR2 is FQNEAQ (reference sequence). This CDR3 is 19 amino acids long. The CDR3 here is CASSGTGTGGVDSNQPQHF. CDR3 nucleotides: TGTGCCAGCAGCGGGACCGGGACAGGGGGAGTCGATAGCAATCAGCCCCAGCATTTT.

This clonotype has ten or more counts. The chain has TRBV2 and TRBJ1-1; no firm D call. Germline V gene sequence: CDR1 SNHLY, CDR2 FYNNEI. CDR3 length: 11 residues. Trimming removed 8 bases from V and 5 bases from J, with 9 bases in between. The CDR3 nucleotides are TGTGCCAGCGCCCAGGATACTGAAGCTTTCTTT. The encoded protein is CASAQDTEAFF.

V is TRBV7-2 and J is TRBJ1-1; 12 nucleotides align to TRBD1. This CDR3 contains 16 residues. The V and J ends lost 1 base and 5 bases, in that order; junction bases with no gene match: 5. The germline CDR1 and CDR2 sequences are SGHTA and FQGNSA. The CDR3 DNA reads TGTGCCAGCAGCTTAGGGGACAGGGGGCGTAGAACTGAAGCTTTCTTT. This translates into CASSLGDRGRRTEAFF.